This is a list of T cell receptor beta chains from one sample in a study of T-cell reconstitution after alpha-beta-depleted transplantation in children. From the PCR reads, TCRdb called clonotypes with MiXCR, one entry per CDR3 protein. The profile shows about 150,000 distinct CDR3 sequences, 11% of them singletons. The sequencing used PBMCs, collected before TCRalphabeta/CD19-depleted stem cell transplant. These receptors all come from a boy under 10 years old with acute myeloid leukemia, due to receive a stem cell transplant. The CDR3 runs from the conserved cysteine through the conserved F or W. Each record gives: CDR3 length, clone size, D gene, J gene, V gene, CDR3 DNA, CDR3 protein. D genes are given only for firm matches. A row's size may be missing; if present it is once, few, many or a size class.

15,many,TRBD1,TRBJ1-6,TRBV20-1,TGCAGTGCTATTCCACCGGACAGGGCGAATTCACCCCTCCACTTT,CSAIPPDRANSPLHF
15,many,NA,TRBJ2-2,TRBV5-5,TGTGCCAGCAGCCGATCTCCACGGGACACCGGGGAGCTGTTTTTT,CASSRSPRDTGELFF
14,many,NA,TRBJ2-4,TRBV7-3,TGTGCCAGCAGCTTAGCGGGACAAGGGGACATTCAGTACTTC,CASSLAGQGDIQYF
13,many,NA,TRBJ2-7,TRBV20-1,TGCAGTGCTAGTACTTACAGTCCCTACGAGCAGTACTTC,CSASTYSPYEQYF
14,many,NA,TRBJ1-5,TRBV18,TGTGCCAGCTCACCAGGCCAGTTCAATCAGCCCCAGCATTTT,CASSPGQFNQPQHF
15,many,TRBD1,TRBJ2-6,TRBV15,TGTGCCACCGGGACAGGGTCGTCTGGGGCCAACGTCCTGACTTTC,CATGTGSSGANVLTF
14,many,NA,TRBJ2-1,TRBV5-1,TGCGCCAGCAGGGGAGGGACAGGCTACAATGAGCAGTTCTTC,CASRGGTGYNEQFF
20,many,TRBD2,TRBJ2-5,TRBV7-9,TGTGCCAGCAGCTTGTCCTACTGGAGTAGCGGGGGGGCTGACTTAGAGACCCAGTACTTC,CASSLSYWSSGGADLETQYF
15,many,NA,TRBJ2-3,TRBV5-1,TGCGCCAGCAGCCCCGGCAGCGGCCGCACAGATACGCAGTATTTT,CASSPGSGRTDTQYF
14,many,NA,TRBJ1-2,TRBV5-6,TGTGCCAGCAGCTTGTTTTGGCAGGGCTATGGCTACACCTTC,CASSLFWQGYGYTF
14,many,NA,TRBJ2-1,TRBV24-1,TGTGCCACCAGTGATTTGCGGAGCCACAATGAGCAGTTCTTC,CATSDLRSHNEQFF
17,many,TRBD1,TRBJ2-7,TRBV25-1,TGTGCCAGCAACGGCGAAATGACCGGACAGGGGTCCTACGAGCAGTACTTC,CASNGEMTGQGSYEQYF
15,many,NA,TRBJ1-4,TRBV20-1,TGCAGTGCTAGTCGGGGGGGTTCGAGGGAGGAAAAACTGTTTTTT,CSASRGGSREEKLFF
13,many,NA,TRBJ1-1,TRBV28,TGTGCCAGCAGGCTCGTCGTCTACACTGAAGCTTTCTTT,CASRLVVYTEAFF
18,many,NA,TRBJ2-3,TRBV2,TGTGCCAGCAGTGATTCCTCTCTCCCTGGCCAGCACATGGATACGCAGTATTTT,CASSDSSLPGQHMDTQYF
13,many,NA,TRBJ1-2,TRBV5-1,TGCGCCAGCAGCCCAAACAGTTATGATGGCTACACCTTC,CASSPNSYDGYTF
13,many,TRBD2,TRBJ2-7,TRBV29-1,TGCAGCGTTGCTAGCGGCAGCTCCTACGAGCAGTACTTC,CSVASGSSYEQYF
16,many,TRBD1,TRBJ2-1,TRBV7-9,TGTGCCAGCAGCTCGTACCGGGACAGGGGATTGAGTGAGCAGTTCTTC,CASSSYRDRGLSEQFF
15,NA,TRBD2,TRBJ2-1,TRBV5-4,TGTGCCAGCAGCTCCGGGGGGGCCTCCTACAATGAGCAGTTCTTC,CASSSGGASYNEQFF
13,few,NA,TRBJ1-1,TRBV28,TGTGCCACCCATGGCGGACCTAACACTGAAGCTTTCTTT,CATHGGPNTEAFF
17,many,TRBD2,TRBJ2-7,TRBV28,TGTGCCAGCAGTTTAATACTAGCGGGAGTCCTCTCCTACGAGCAGTACTTC,CASSLILAGVLSYEQYF
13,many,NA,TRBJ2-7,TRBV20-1,TGCAGTGCTAGGCCCCGGGCCTCCTACGAGCAGTACTTC,CSARPRASYEQYF
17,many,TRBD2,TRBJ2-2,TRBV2,TGTGCCAGCAGTGAAGGGGCTAGCGGGAGCCCTACCGGGGAGCTGTTTTTT,CASSEGASGSPTGELFF
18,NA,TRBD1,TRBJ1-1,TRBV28,TGTGCCAGCAGTTTATGGGCCCTTGGACAGGGGAGGGACACTGAAGCTTTCTTT,CASSLWALGQGRDTEAFF
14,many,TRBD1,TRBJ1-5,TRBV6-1,TGTGCCAGCAGAATGACAGGGGGCGGTCAGCCCCAGCATTTT,CASRMTGGGQPQHF
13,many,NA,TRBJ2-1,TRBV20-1,TGCAGTGCTAGCATTTTTCCCTACAATGAGCAGTTCTTC,CSASIFPYNEQFF
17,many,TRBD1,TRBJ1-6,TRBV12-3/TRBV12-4,TGTGCCAGCAGTACACGGGACAGGGGGGTTCGTTATTCACCCCTCCACTTT,CASSTRDRGVRYSPLHF
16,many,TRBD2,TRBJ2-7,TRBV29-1,TGCAGCGTTGGGACTAGCGGGAGTAAAGGATCCTACGAGCAGTACTTC,CSVGTSGSKGSYEQYF
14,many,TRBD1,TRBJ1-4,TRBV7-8,TGTGCCAGCAGCTTAGGGACAGGGCCCGAAAAACTGTTTTTT,CASSLGTGPEKLFF
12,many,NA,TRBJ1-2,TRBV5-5,TGTGCCAGCAGCACCTTTGGACCTGGCTACACCTTC,CASSTFGPGYTF
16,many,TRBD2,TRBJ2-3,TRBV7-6,TGTGCCAGCAGCTTAGAAGCGGGGGGGCTTATTGATACGCAGTATTTT,CASSLEAGGLIDTQYF
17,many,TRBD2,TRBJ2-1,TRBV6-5,TGTGCCAGCAGTTACTCGGAACGGACTAGCGGTTACAATGAGCAGTTCTTC,CASSYSERTSGYNEQFF
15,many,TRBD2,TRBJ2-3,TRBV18,TGTGCCAGCTCTCCCACTAGCGGGGCAGCAGATACGCAGTATTTT,CASSPTSGAADTQYF
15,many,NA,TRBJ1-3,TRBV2,TGTGCCAGCAGGGAGGGGAGCCTCTCTGGAAACACCATATATTTT,CASREGSLSGNTIYF
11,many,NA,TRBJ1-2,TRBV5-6,TGTGCCAGCAGCAATGGGACAACAATATCCTTC,CASSNGTTISF
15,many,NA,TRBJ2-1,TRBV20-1,TGCAGTGCAGCCCGAGCTACAGGCTCCTACAATGAGCAGTTCTTC,CSAARATGSYNEQFF
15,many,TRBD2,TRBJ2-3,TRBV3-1,TGTGCCAGCAGCCTAGTGGGGGGGTACACAGATACGCAGTATTTT,CASSLVGGYTDTQYF
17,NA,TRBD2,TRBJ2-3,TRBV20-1,TGCAGTGCTAGCCTCGGACTAGCGGGGATTAGCACAGATACGCAGTATTTT,CSASLGLAGISTDTQYF
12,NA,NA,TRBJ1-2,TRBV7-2,TGTGCCAGCAGCAAGCCGGGTGGGGGCGACACCTTC,CASSKPGGGDTF
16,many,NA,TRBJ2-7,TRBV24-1,TGTGCCACCAGTGATTCCGGTAAGGGAGGTCTGGGTGAGCAGTACTTC,CATSDSGKGGLGEQYF
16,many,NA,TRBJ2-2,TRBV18,TGTGCCAGCTCACCCTCCCGGGGTCCGAACACCGGGGAGCTGTTTTTT,CASSPSRGPNTGELFF